This T cell receptor beta chain is from a study of T-cell memory formation after mild COVID-19. Regarding the study as a whole: Detection of some responders pre-infection suggested pre-existing cross-reactive memory T cells participated. From day 15 to 85, contracting clones were balanced between CD4 and CD8, whereas later expanders leaned toward CD4+.

V was clipped by 4 bases and J by 7 bases, with 10 bases between them. This CDR3 has 13 amino acids. Germline CDR1 is SNHLY and CDR2 is FYNNEI. TCRdb processed the 5' RACE reads anew with MiXCR; each CDR3 protein has one entry. The repertoire holds about half a million distinct CDR3 sequences, with 18% as singletons. This clonotype was counted at least ten times. Its antigen is as yet unknown. The gene calls are TRBV2 and TRBJ2-2; D is unresolved. The source of this sequence is an adult woman who had mild COVID-19 (a few samples of this study predate the infection). Cell type and time point are not known. Sequenced: PBMCs or a T cell subset sorted from them (not recorded which). The CDR3 sequence: CASSARVVGELFF. The CDR3, as DNA: TGTGCCAGCAGTGCCCGGGTTGTCGGGGAGCTGTTTTTT. The full variable domain, with the rest looked up from reference TRBV2 and TRBJ2-2, is EPEVTQTPSHQVTQMGQEVILRCVPISNHLYFYWYRQILGQKVEFLVSFYNNEISEKSEIFDDQFSVERPDGSNFTLKIRSTKLEDSAMYFCASSARVVGELFFGEGSRLTVL.